What follows are 16 T cell receptor beta chains derived from one specimen sequenced in a study of cytomegalovirus exposure and HLA in healthy donors. PCR used 60 Vbeta primers and 13 Jbeta primers. Clones were sequenced by immunoSEQ multiplex PCR, and TCRdb holds only the in-frame ones, with some missing. The table has about 160,000 clones, around 80% seen once. Sequencing input: PBMCs. These receptors all stem from a male donor in good health and CMV-seropositive.

In its sample, this clone was seen a few times. In DNA, the CDR3 is TGTGCCAGCAGTTACTCGAGGCAGGGGGCCGGGGAGCTGTTTTTT. As protein: CASSYSRQGAGELFF. The chain employs TRBV6-5 and TRBJ2-2, with TRBD1 identical over 7 bases. Trimming took 0 bases from V and 6 from J; bases not matched to a gene: 4. Germline V gives CDR1 MNHEY, CDR2 SVGAGI. This CDR3 has 15 amino acids.

The genes are TRBV9 and TRBJ2-7; tentatively, D is TRBD1 (5 bases). The CDR3 sequence is 15 residues long. The V gene lost 3 bases and the J gene lost 3 bases, with 16 bases spanning the gap. Germline V lookup: CDR1 SGDLS, CDR2 YYNGEE. The CDR3 nucleotides are TGTGCCAGCAGCGCCAGAGACAGTTCGAACTACGAGCAGTACTTC. Translated, it gives CASSARDSSNYEQYF.

This rearrangement joins TRBV4-1 to TRBJ2-5, with D possibly matching TRBD1 (6 bases). V shed 4 bases and J shed 0 bases, with 15 bases lying between them. Per the germline V gene, CDR1 is MGHRA and CDR2 is YSYEKL. The CDR3 length is 16 residues. CDR3: CASSLFLQGYQETQYF. CDR3 nucleotides: TGCGCCAGCAGCCTTTTCCTACAGGGATACCAAGAGACCCAGTACTTC.

This clone was found a few times. J is TRBJ1-1 and V is TRBV5-5; 12 positions agree with TRBD1. Germline CDR1 SGHKS, CDR2 YYEKEE (reference sequence). J lost 0 bases, V lost 2 bases, and 8 bases had no gene match. This CDR3 comprises 18 residues. The CDR3 protein is CASSFGTGGINMNTEAFF. For the CDR3, the DNA is TGTGCCAGCAGCTTTGGGACAGGGGGCATTAACATGAACACTGAAGCTTTCTTT.

The genes are TRBV2 and TRBJ1-2, with 9 bases fitting TRBD1. Trimming took 7 bases from V and 4 from J; bases not matched to a gene: 7. CDR3 length: 14 amino acids. Germline CDR1 and CDR2: SNHLY and FYNNEI. CDR3: CASMGQGSTYGYTF. Written as DNA, the CDR3 is TGTGCCAGCATGGGACAGGGATCCACCTATGGCTACACCTTC.

This clone appeared once. The V call is TRBV5-6, the J call TRBJ2-3, with a weak D call TRBD2 (5 bases). The V end lost 5 bases, the J end lost 4 bases, and 14 bases lay between the germline ends. Germline-derived CDR1 and CDR2 are SGHDT and YYEEEE. The length of the CDR3 is 14 residues. The CDR3 coding sequence is TGTGCCAGCAGTTTTAAACTAGTCCCAGATACGCAGTATTTT. It codes for CASSFKLVPDTQYF.

The chain employs TRBV5-1 and TRBJ1-2; D is perhaps TRBD1 (6 bases). This CDR3 spans 15 amino acids. Trimming shortened V by 8 bases and J by 0 bases, and 17 bases separated the two germline ends. Per germline, CDR1 SGHRS and CDR2 YFSETQ. The CDR3 nucleotides read TGCGCCAGTGGGCCCGGACAGCGAGCTAACTATGGCTACACCTTC. Translated: CASGPGQRANYGYTF.

Written as DNA, the CDR3 is TGTGCCAGCAGTTTAGGGACAGGGACCTACACCTTC. Translated, it gives CASSLGTGTYTF. The chain is built from TRBV28 and TRBJ1-2; 9 bases agree with TRBD1. The germline CDR1 and CDR2 sequences are MDHEN and SYDVKM. V was clipped by 2 bases and J by 10 bases; unmatched bases: 2. This CDR3 is built from 12 residues.

The V gene is TRBV30, the J gene TRBJ1-1; D is perhaps TRBD1 (6 bases). CDR3 size: 13 residues. Trimming took 2 bases from V and 7 from J, leaving 14 bases between them. From germline, CDR1 is GTSNPN and CDR2 SVGIG (reference sequence). The chain's CDR3 is CAWSRAPGVEAFF. CDR3 sequence (DNA): TGTGCCTGGAGTAGGGCCCCAGGGGTTGAAGCTTTCTTT.

This clone was recorded once. J is TRBJ2-1 and V is TRBV2; TRBD2 aligns across 9 bases. The ends lost 10 bases at V and 4 bases at J; junction bases unmatched: 5. Germline CDR1 is SNHLY and CDR2 is FYNNEI. This CDR3 is built from 13 residues. Here the CDR3 reads CAIRLADYNEQFF. CDR3 DNA: TGTGCCATACGACTAGCGGATTACAATGAGCAGTTCTTC. Full variable domain (remainder filled in from reference TRBV2 and TRBJ2-1): EPEVTQTPSHQVTQMGQEVILRCVPISNHLYFYWYRQILGQKVEFLVSFYNNEISEKSEIFDDQFSVERPDGSNFTLKIRSTKLEDSAMYFCAIRLADYNEQFFGPGTRLTVL.

J is TRBJ1-1 and V is TRBV19; TRBD1 is a possible D gene (5 bases). CDR1 LNHDA and CDR2 SQIVND come from the germline V gene (reference sequence). The CDR3 loop spans 17 amino acids. Between the trimmed V and J ends, which lost 3 bases and 1 base, there was a span of 18 bases. The CDR3: CASSIFSAGWGNTEAFF. The CDR3, as DNA: TGTGCCAGTAGTATTTTTTCCGCAGGGTGGGGGAACACTGAAGCTTTCTTT.

The chain is built from TRBV10-2 and TRBJ2-7; D not resolved. Germline CDR1 WSHSY, CDR2 SAAADI. CDR3 length: 13 amino acids. V lost 6 bases to trimming and J lost 3 bases, with 12 bases between them. This chain's CDR3 is CASREAYLYEQYF. As DNA, the CDR3 is TGCGCCAGCAGAGAGGCCTACCTCTACGAGCAGTACTTC.

The gene calls are TRBV11-2 and TRBJ1-2, with 8 bases matching TRBD1. The trim removed 5 bases at V and 3 bases at J, leaving 2 bases unmatched. Germline loops: CDR1 SGHAT, CDR2 FQNNGV. The CDR3 loop spans 13 amino acids. CDR3 bases: TGTGCCAGCAGCCCGGACAGGGACTATGGCTACACCTTC. It translates to CASSPDRDYGYTF.

The rearrangement joins TRBV6-1 to TRBJ1-6; 7 nucleotides align to TRBD1. Germline V lookup: CDR1 MNHNS, CDR2 SASEGT. V lost 6 bases, J lost 8 bases, and 10 bases stayed unmatched. This CDR3 is built from 15 residues. Here the CDR3 reads CASREMTGKYSPLHF. CDR3 bases: TGTGCCAGCAGAGAAATGACAGGGAAATATTCACCCCTCCACTTT.

The chain is built from TRBV11-2 and TRBJ2-5; no clear D. The length of the CDR3 is 14 residues. Germline CDR1 SGHAT, CDR2 FQNNGV. V lost 1 base and J 5 bases, leaving 11 bases between the germline ends. The CDR3 region is CASSLVLALETQYF. CDR3 DNA: TGTGCCAGCAGCTTAGTTCTCGCGCTGGAGACCCAGTACTTC.

This clone has only a few counts. The CDR3 region has the DNA TGTGCCAGCAGCCAAGATTGGCCAGCGGGAAATGAGCAGTTCTTC. It translates to CASSQDWPAGNEQFF. The genes are TRBV14 and TRBJ2-1, with 7 nucleotides matching TRBD2. Trimming at V came to 0 bases and at J to 7 bases, leaving 6 bases not matched to a gene. CDR1 and CDR2 (germline): SGHDN, FVKESK. This CDR3 is 15 amino acids long.